Listed below are T cell receptor beta chains from one sample, sequenced in a study of T cell responses to AZD1222 COVID-19 vaccine. TCRdb keeps only in-frame clones here, not all; method: immunoSEQ multiplex PCR. The data show 120,000 or so clones, more than 75% seen once. The source material was peripheral blood, sampled on day 0 of AZD1222 vaccination. Every receptor here comes from an adult in good health. Both conserved end residues are part of each CDR3. D genes are given only for firm matches. Clone size appears in some rows only: once, few, many, or a class for an expanded clone.

clone_size	v_call	d_call	j_call	cdr3_nt	cdr3_aa
-	TRBV7-3	-	TRBJ2-2	TGTGCCAGCAGCCCTAGTGGGGGATCGAACACCGGGGAGCTGTTTTTT	CASSPSGGSNTGELFF
-	TRBV21-1	-	TRBJ2-3	TGTGCCAGCAGCAAAGAGACTAGCGGGGGAGATACGCAGTATTTT	CASSKETSGGDTQYF
-	TRBV3-1/TRBV3-2	-	TRBJ2-5	TGTGCCAGCAGCCATGCTTCTGAAGAGACCCAGTACTTC	CASSHASEETQYF
-	TRBV7-2	TRBD2	TRBJ2-7	TGTGCCAGCAGCTGGACGAAGCGGGAGGCGGGGGAGCAGTACTTC	CASSWTKREAGEQYF
-	TRBV7-2	-	TRBJ2-5	TGTGCCAGCAGCCCTTACGGCAGGAGGGAGACCCAGTACTTC	CASSPYGRRETQYF
-	TRBV2	-	TRBJ1-3	TGTGCCAGCAGTCAGCGCCCGTCGTATTCTGGAAACACCATATATTTT	CASSQRPSYSGNTIYF
-	TRBV7-9	-	TRBJ2-1	TGTGCCAGCAGCCCGCCCCCCAGGATGGGCAATGAGCAGTTCTTC	CASSPPPRMGNEQFF
-	TRBV7-2	-	TRBJ2-3	TGTGCCAGCAGCTCCCTGGACAGTCTCACAGATACGCAGTATTTT	CASSSLDSLTDTQYF
-	TRBV19	TRBD1	TRBJ1-5	TGTGCCAGTAGTACCAGGGGGCACCAGCCCCAGCATTTT	CASSTRGHQPQHF
once	TRBV7-2	TRBD1	TRBJ1-2	TGTGCCAGCAGCCCGGGACAGGGCTATGGCTACACCTTC	CASSPGQGYGYTF
-	TRBV27	-	TRBJ2-3	TGTGCCAGCAGTTCCAAAGGTTTCCGGACAGATACGCAGTATTTT	CASSSKGFRTDTQYF
few	TRBV27	TRBD1	TRBJ1-5	TGTGCCAGCAGCCAGGACAGGGAAACTCCGCCCCAGCATTTT	CASSQDRETPPQHF
-	TRBV7-2	TRBD2	TRBJ2-1	TGTGCCAGCAGCTTACTCCTTACTCGGGGGGGCGATGAGCAGTTCTTC	CASSLLLTRGGDEQFF
-	TRBV7-2	-	TRBJ1-5	TGTGCCAGCAGCTTAGTACAGATCAATCAGCCCCAGCATTTT	CASSLVQINQPQHF
-	TRBV19	-	TRBJ1-3	TGTGCCAGTAGTAGGGACATACGAAACACCATATATTTT	CASSRDIRNTIYF
once	TRBV20-1	-	TRBJ1-2	TGCAGTGCTACTAACAGCTATGGCTACACCTTC	CSATNSYGYTF
-	TRBV27	-	TRBJ2-1	TGTGCCAGCAGTTTAACTCAAGATGAGCAGTTCTTC	CASSLTQDEQFF
-	TRBV13	-	TRBJ2-3	TGTGCCAGCAGCTTGACTACAGATACGCAGTATTTT	CASSLTTDTQYF
-	TRBV13	-	TRBJ2-7	TGTGCCAGCAGCTTAGGGGCGGGGGCAACCGAGGGGTACGAGCAGTACTTC	CASSLGAGATEGYEQYF
-	TRBV4-1	TRBD1	TRBJ1-1	TGCGCCAGCAGCCAAGGAGTCGACAGGGCTCCCAACACTGAAGCTTTCTTT	CASSQGVDRAPNTEAFF
-	TRBV7-2	TRBD2	TRBJ2-3	TGTGCCAGCAGCTTACGGGCTAGCGGGGGCCTTACAGATACGCAGTATTTT	CASSLRASGGLTDTQYF
-	TRBV5-1	-	TRBJ2-3	TGCGCCAGCAGCTTGGGGACAGCCCTTAGCACAGATACGCAGTATTTT	CASSLGTALSTDTQYF
-	TRBV5-1	-	TRBJ1-2	TGCGCCAGCAGCTTGGTATCGGGGGCCTATGGCTACACCTTC	CASSLVSGAYGYTF
-	TRBV5-6	-	TRBJ2-7	TGTGCCAGCAGCTTGGGGGCAGGCGGCTTTTACGAGCAGTACTTC	CASSLGAGGFYEQYF
-	TRBV19	-	TRBJ1-5	TGTGCCAGTAGTCCCCCTAGGAATCAGCCCCAGCATTTT	CASSPPRNQPQHF
-	TRBV6-1	-	TRBJ1-6	TGTGCCAGCAGTGAATGGTCAGGCAGCTATAATTCACCCCTCCACTTT	CASSEWSGSYNSPLHF
-	TRBV3-1/TRBV3-2	-	TRBJ1-1	TGTGCCAGCAGCCAAGTGGGGGATTTTGGCGCTTTCTTT	CASSQVGDFGAFF
-	TRBV6-5	TRBD2	TRBJ2-7	TGTGCCACCAGTTCGGGAGGAAGGGCCTACGAGCAGTACTTC	CATSSGGRAYEQYF
-	TRBV6-2/TRBV6-3	-	TRBJ1-1	TGTGCCAGCAGTTACTCGATCTGGAACACTGAAGCTTTCTTT	CASSYSIWNTEAFF
few	TRBV2	TRBD1	TRBJ1-4	TGTGCCAGCAGTGGACACGCGACAGGGGTGGGTGAAAAACTGTTTTTT	CASSGHATGVGEKLFF
once	TRBV15	-	TRBJ2-7	TGTGCCACCAGCATTCTGGGGGCCCCATACGAGCAGTACTTC	CATSILGAPYEQYF
-	TRBV7-2	TRBD1	TRBJ1-3	TGTGCCAGCACGAGGGGGCGCTCTGGAAACACCATATATTTT	CASTRGRSGNTIYF
-	TRBV11-3	TRBD2	TRBJ2-5	TGTGCCAGCAGCCCCGGGGTAGCGGGAGAGACCCAGTACTTC	CASSPGVAGETQYF
-	TRBV6-2/TRBV6-3	-	TRBJ2-7	TGTGCCAGCAGTTACTCGAGCAGCGGCGAGCAGTACTTC	CASSYSSSGEQYF
-	TRBV7-9	TRBD1	TRBJ1-1	TGTGCCAGCAGCCGCCAGCCTATTGGACAGGGAAGGGTGAACACTGAAGCTTTCTTT	CASSRQPIGQGRVNTEAFF
-	TRBV7-2	-	TRBJ1-2	TGTGCCAGCAGCTTAGAATCAGGGAGCCTTCTCAACTATGGCTACACCTTC	CASSLESGSLLNYGYTF